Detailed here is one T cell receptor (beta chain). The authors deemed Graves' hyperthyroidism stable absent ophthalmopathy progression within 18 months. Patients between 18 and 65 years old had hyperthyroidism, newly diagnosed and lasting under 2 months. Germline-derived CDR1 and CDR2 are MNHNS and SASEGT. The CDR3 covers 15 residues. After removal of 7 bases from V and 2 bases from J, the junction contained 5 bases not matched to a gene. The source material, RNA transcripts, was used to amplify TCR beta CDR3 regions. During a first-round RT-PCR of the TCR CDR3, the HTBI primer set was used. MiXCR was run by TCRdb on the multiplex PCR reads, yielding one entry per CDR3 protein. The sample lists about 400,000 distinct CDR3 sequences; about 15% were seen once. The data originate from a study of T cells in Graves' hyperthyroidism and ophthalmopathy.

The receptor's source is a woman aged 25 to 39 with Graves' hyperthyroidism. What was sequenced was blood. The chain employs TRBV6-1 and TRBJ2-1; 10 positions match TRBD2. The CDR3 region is CASIPLAGAYNEQFF. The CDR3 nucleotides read TGTGCCAGCATCCCCCTAGCGGGAGCCTACAATGAGCAGTTCTTC.